A single sample is the source of the 3 T cell receptor beta chains below, sequenced in a study of blood T cell repertoires in COVID-19. Profiling relied on immunoSEQ multiplex PCR, and the TCRdb table lists in-frame clones only, not all of them. Among 120,000 to 150,000 clones listed, more than 70% were seen once. The material sequenced was peripheral blood. These receptor sequences come from a human donor in a cohort sampled during active COVID-19.

The rearrangement links TRBV6-1 to TRBJ2-1, with D possibly being TRBD1 (5 bases). Germline CDR1 is MNHNS and CDR2 is SASEGT. Trimming left V 0 bases short and J 0 bases short, with 18 bases between. This CDR3 comprises 19 residues. CDR3 sequence: CASSEASVGQQVSYNEQFF. In DNA, the CDR3 is TGTGCCAGCAGTGAAGCGTCCGTAGGGCAACAGGTCTCCTACAATGAGCAGTTCTTC.

The chain recombines TRBV11-3 with TRBJ2-3; 7 positions match TRBD2. The CDR3 spans 14 residues. The germline CDR1 and CDR2 sequences are SGHNT and YENEEA. Trimming took 1 base from V and 4 from J; bases not matched to a gene: 2. Here the CDR3 reads CASSLGDYSDTQYF. The CDR3 DNA follows: TGTGCCAGCAGCTTAGGGGACTATTCAGATACGCAGTATTTT.

V is TRBV28 and J is TRBJ2-7, with no clear D. The germline V and J ends were trimmed by 4 bases and 3 bases, with 10 bases remaining between them. The germline gives CDR1 MDHEN, CDR2 SYDVKM. The CDR3 sequence is 13 residues long. In DNA form, the CDR3 reads TGTGCCAGCAGTTACCCTCTGAGCTACGAGCAGTACTTC. Its translation is CASSYPLSYEQYF.